This T cell receptor beta chain appears in the sequencing data of a study of response to subunit inactivated influenza vaccine. CDR3 length equals 15 residues. The germline CDR1 and CDR2 sequences are DFQATT and SNEGSKA (reference sequence). V dropped 6 bases and J dropped 2; count of bases not matched to a gene: 9. TCRdb called the RT-PCR reads again in MiXCR, with one record for every CDR3 protein. Altogether a few hundred thousand distinct CDR3 sequences are present, about 11% being singletons, with the ten largest covering 9.5% to 11%. The table lists this clonotype with a few counts. In addition, the sample was reused for a study of T cells expressing NK-cell markers. From that report: The TCR beta cDNA came from 5'RACE template switching with UMIs.

The sequences come from PBMCs from blood, collected on the day of vaccination. The sequence came from a man between 45 and 60 years old who received an inactivated influenza vaccine. V and J are TRBV20-1 and TRBJ2-3, with TRBD2 identical over 9 bases. CDR3: CSAPGLAFNTDTQYF. The DNA for the CDR3 is TGCAGTGCCCCGGGACTAGCATTCAACACAGATACGCAGTATTTT.